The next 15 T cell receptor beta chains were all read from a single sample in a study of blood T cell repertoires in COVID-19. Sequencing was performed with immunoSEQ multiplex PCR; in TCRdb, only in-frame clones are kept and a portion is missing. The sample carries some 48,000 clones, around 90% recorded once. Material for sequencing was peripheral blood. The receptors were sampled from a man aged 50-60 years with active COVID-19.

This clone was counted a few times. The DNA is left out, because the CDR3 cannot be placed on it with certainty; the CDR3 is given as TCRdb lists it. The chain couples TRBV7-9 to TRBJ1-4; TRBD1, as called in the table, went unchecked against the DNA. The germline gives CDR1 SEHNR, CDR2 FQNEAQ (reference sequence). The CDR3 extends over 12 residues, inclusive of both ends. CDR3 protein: CASSLGVGQGAF.

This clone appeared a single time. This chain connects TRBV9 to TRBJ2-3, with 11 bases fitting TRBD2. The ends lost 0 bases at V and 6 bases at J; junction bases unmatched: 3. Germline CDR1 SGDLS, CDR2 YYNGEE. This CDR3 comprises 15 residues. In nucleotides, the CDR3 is TGTGCCAGCAGCGTAGGTAGCGGGAGGGCTGATACGCAGTATTTT. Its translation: CASSVGSGRADTQYF.

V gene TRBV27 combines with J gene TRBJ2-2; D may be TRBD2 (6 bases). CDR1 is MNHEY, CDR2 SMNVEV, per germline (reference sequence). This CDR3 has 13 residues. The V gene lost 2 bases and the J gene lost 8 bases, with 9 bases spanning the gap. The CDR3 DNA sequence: TGTGCCAGCAGTTTAGGGGGGAAAGGGGAGCTGTTTTTT. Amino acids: CASSLGGKGELFF.

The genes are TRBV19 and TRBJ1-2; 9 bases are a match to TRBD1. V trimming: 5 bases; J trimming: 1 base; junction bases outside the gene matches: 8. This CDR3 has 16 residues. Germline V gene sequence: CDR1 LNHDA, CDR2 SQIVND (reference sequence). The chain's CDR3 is CASSAGQGRYNYGYTF. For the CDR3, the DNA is TGTGCCAGTAGTGCCGGACAGGGGCGCTATAACTATGGCTACACCTTC.

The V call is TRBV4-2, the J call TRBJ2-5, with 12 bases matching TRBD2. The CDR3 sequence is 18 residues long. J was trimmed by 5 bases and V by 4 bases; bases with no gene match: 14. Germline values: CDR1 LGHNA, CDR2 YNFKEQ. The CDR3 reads CASSRRTPTSGGTETQYF. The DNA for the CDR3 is TGTGCCAGCAGCCGCCGGACACCTACTAGCGGGGGGACGGAGACCCAGTACTTC.

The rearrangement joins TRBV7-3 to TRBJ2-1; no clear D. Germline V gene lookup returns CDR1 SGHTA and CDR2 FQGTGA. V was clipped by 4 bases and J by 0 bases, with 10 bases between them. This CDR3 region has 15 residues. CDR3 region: CASSSDSSSYNEQFF. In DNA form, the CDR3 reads TGTGCCAGCAGCTCCGACTCGAGCTCCTACAATGAGCAGTTCTTC.

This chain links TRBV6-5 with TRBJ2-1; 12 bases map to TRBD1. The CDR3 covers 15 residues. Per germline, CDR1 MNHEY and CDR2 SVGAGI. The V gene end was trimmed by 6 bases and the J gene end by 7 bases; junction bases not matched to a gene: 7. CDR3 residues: CASRTGTGGANEQFF. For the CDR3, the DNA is TGTGCCAGCAGGACGGGGACAGGGGGCGCGAATGAGCAGTTCTTC.

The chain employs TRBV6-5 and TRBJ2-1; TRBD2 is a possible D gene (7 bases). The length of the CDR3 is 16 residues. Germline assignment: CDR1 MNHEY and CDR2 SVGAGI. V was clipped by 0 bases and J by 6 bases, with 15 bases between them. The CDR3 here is CASSYSRGGRGNEQFF. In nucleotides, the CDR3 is TGTGCCAGCAGTTACTCGAGGGGGGGCCGGGGCAATGAGCAGTTCTTC.

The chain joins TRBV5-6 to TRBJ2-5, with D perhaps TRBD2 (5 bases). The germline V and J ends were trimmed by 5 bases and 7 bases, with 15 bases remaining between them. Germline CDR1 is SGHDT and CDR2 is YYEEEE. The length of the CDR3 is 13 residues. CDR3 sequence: CASSRELPGTQYF. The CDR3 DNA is TGTGCCAGCAGTAGGGAGCTCCCGGGGACCCAGTACTTC.

The CDR3 DNA is TGTGCCAGCAGCTCCTACAGGGGGAACACCGGGGAGCTGTTTTTT. It yields the protein CASSSYRGNTGELFF. The rearrangement joins TRBV7-9 to TRBJ2-2; 7 bases map to TRBD1. The CDR3 is 15 residues long. After removal of 4 bases from V and 1 base from J, the junction contained 3 bases not matched to a gene. The germline CDR1 and CDR2 sequences are SEHNR and FQNEAQ (reference sequence). Supplemented by reference TRBV7-9 and TRBJ2-2, the full variable domain reads DTGVSQNPRHKITKRGQNVTFRCDPISEHNRLYWYRQTLGQGPEFLTYFQNEAQLEKSRLLSDRFSAERPKGSFSTLEIQRTEQGDSAMYLCASSSYRGNTGELFFGEGSRLTVL.

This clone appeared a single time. The CDR3 nucleotides are TGCGCCAGCAGCCCGGGACAGGGAATAGATACGCAGTATTTT. This translates into CASSPGQGIDTQYF. The rearrangement joins TRBV4-1 to TRBJ2-3; 9 bases map to TRBD1. This CDR3 comprises 14 residues. The V gene end was trimmed by 4 bases and the J gene end by 5 bases; junction bases not matched to a gene: 4. Germline CDR1 is MGHRA and CDR2 is YSYEKL.

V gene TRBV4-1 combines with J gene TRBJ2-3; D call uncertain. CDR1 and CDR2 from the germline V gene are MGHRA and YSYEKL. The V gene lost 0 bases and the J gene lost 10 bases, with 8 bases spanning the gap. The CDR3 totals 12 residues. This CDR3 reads CASSQESEAQYF. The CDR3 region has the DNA TGCGCCAGCAGCCAAGAAAGCGAGGCGCAGTATTTT.

The CDR3 DNA is TGTGCCAGCAGCCCCGGGACAGGGGGAGAAAAACTGTTTTTT. It encodes CASSPGTGGEKLFF. The rearrangement joins TRBV7-9 to TRBJ1-4, with 11 bases lining up with TRBD1. The CDR3 is 14 amino acids. V trimming: 5 bases; J trimming: 8 bases; junction bases outside the gene matches: 4. Per germline, CDR1 SEHNR and CDR2 FQNEAQ (reference sequence).

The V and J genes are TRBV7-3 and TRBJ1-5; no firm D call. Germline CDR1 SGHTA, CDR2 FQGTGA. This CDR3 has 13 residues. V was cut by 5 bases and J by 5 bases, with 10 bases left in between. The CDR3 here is CASSLSVHQPQHF. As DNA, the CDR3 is TGTGCCAGCAGCCTCTCTGTTCATCAGCCCCAGCATTTT.

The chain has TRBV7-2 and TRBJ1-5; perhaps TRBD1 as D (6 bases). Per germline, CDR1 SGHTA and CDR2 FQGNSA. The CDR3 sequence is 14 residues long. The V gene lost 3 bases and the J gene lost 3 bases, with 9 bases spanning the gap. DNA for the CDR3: TGTGCCAGCAGCTTGTGGGACAACAATCAGCCCCAGCATTTT. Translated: CASSLWDNNQPQHF. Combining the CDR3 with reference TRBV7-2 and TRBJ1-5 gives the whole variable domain GAGVSQSPSNKVTEKGKDVELRCDPISGHTALYWYRQSLGQGLEFLIYFQGNSAPDKSGLPSDRFSAERTGGSVSTLTIQRTQQEDSAVYLCASSLWDNNQPQHFGDGTRLSIL.